Listed below are T cell receptor beta chains from one sample, sequenced in a study of cytomegalovirus exposure and HLA in healthy donors. The table came from immunoSEQ multiplex PCR; TCRdb's copy has only in-frame clones and leaves some out. The sample yields 95,000 to 150,000 clones, approximately 74% seen once. Material for sequencing was PBMCs. These receptors were obtained from a man aged 35 to 55 in good health and CMV-seropositive. Both conserved end residues are part of each CDR3. Fields, in order: J gene, D gene, clone size, V gene, CDR3 protein, CDR3 DNA. A D gene is named only where the DNA matches it firmly. Some rows mark clone size as missing; the rest say once, few, many or name a class of expanded clone.

TRBJ2-4 TRBD2 . TRBV7-2 CASSLSVAGVGNIQYF TGTGCCAGCAGCTTATCCGTAGCGGGAGTCGGAAACATTCAGTACTTC
TRBJ1-2 . . TRBV2 CASSEDRVRDYGYTF TGTGCCAGCAGTGAAGATCGGGTCAGGGACTATGGCTACACCTTC
TRBJ1-5 . few TRBV2 CASSDREDQPQHF TGTGCCAGCAGTGACAGGGAGGATCAGCCCCAGCATTTT
TRBJ2-4 . . TRBV7-9 CASSLGAVPKNIQYF TGTGCCAGCAGCTTAGGAGCGGTTCCCAAAAACATTCAGTACTTC
TRBJ2-4 TRBD2 . TRBV10-1 CASSESGLAGGLNIQYF TGCGCCAGCAGTGAGTCGGGACTAGCGGGGGGGCTGAACATTCAGTACTTC
TRBJ1-1 . . TRBV5-1 CASSRVGGEAEAFF TGCGCCAGCAGCCGGGTGGGGGGGGAAGCTGAAGCTTTCTTT
TRBJ2-1 TRBD2 . TRBV11-2 CASSLTSVYNEQFF TGTGCCAGCAGCCTGACTAGCGTCTACAATGAGCAGTTCTTC
TRBJ2-5 . . TRBV11-3 CASSLIAEETQYF TGTGCCAGCAGCTTAATAGCGGAAGAGACCCAGTACTTC
TRBJ1-5 TRBD1 . TRBV6-1 CATKGAQGPNQPQHF TGTGCCACCAAAGGGGCACAGGGGCCCAATCAGCCCCAGCATTTT
TRBJ2-3 TRBD2 . TRBV11-3 CASSLSLAGSTDTQYF TGTGCCAGCAGCCTATCGCTAGCGGGAAGCACAGATACGCAGTATTTT
TRBJ2-7 . few TRBV7-9 CASSLVLLHRAYEQYF TGTGCCAGCAGCTTAGTGCTTTTGCACCGAGCCTACGAGCAGTACTTC
TRBJ2-3 TRBD1 . TRBV5-1 CASSATGTDTDTQYF TGCGCCAGCAGCGCCACCGGGACAGACACAGATACGCAGTATTTT
TRBJ2-5 TRBD1 few TRBV25-1 CASSDGTGGKETQYF TGTGCCAGCAGTGACGGGACAGGGGGGAAAGAGACCCAGTACTTC
TRBJ2-7 TRBD1 . TRBV11-1 CASSSNRGLYEQYF TGTGCCAGCAGCTCCAACAGGGGTCTCTACGAGCAGTACTTC
TRBJ1-2 . . TRBV7-9 CASSPGQKYGYTF TGTGCCAGCAGCCCAGGACAGAAATATGGCTACACCTTC
TRBJ1-4 . . TRBV6-4 CASRGAWGANEKLFF TGTGCCAGCCGAGGGGCATGGGGGGCTAATGAAAAACTGTTTTTT
TRBJ2-1 TRBD2 . TRBV7-6 CASSLALSGRFNEQFF TGTGCCAGCAGCTTAGCCCTTAGCGGGAGGTTCAATGAGCAGTTCTTC
TRBJ2-3 TRBD2 . TRBV29-1 CSVAGTSGLTDTQYF TGCAGCGTTGCCGGGACTAGCGGTCTTACAGATACGCAGTATTTT
TRBJ2-2 TRBD1 . TRBV7-9 CASSPRGGSGTGELFF TGTGCCAGCAGTCCCCGAGGGGGCTCGGGCACCGGGGAGCTGTTTTTT
TRBJ2-3 TRBD2 . TRBV6-1 CASRRLADTDTQYF TGTGCCAGCAGGCGACTAGCGGACACAGATACGCAGTATTTT
TRBJ2-7 TRBD2 . TRBV12-5 CASGITSGEFSYEQYF TGTGCTAGTGGCATTACTAGCGGAGAGTTTTCCTACGAGCAGTACTTC
TRBJ1-1 TRBD1 . TRBV10-3 CASQGGDTEAFF TGTGCCAGCCAGGGGGGCGACACTGAAGCTTTCTTT
TRBJ2-5 . . TRBV11-3 CASSLTASSQETQYF TGTGCCAGCAGCTTAACAGCTTCGTCCCAAGAGACCCAGTACTTC
TRBJ2-5 . few TRBV7-8 CASSSPTVRGRLQETQYF TGTGCCAGCAGCTCCCCCACGGTGCGGGGCCGCCTCCAAGAGACCCAGTACTTC
TRBJ2-7 TRBD1 . TRBV5-8 CASSFRDRVAYEQYF TGTGCCAGCAGCTTCAGGGACAGGGTGGCCTACGAGCAGTACTTC
TRBJ2-7 TRBD2 . TRBV9 CASSAGLAGSYEQYF TGTGCCAGCAGCGCGGGACTAGCGGGCTCCTACGAGCAGTACTTC
TRBJ2-1 . . TRBV30 CAWSKGGKSYNEQFF TGTGCCTGGAGTAAGGGGGGGAAATCCTACAATGAGCAGTTCTTC
TRBJ2-7 . . TRBV5-1 CASSSATTGLEQYF TGCGCCAGCAGCTCCGCGACCACAGGGCTCGAGCAGTACTTC
TRBJ1-5 . . TRBV6-1 CASSEGGRQPQHF TGTGCCAGCAGTGAAGGGGGGAGGCAGCCCCAGCATTTT
TRBJ1-4 TRBD1 . TRBV25-1 CASSELGGGREKLFF TGTGCCAGCAGTGAATTAGGGGGCGGTCGGGAAAAACTGTTTTTT
TRBJ2-7 . . TRBV4-1 CASSQATTSSYEQYF TGCGCCAGCAGCCAGGCGACTACGAGCTCCTACGAGCAGTACTTC
TRBJ1-1 TRBD1 once TRBV2 CASTQGGSAEAFF TGTGCCAGCACCCAGGGGGGTAGCGCTGAAGCTTTCTTT
TRBJ2-7 TRBD2 . TRBV28 CASSLAGGPYEQYF TGTGCCAGCAGTTTGGCGGGAGGGCCCTACGAGCAGTACTTC
TRBJ2-3 TRBD1 few TRBV4-1 CASSQVTGPADTQYF TGCGCCAGCAGCCAAGTGACAGGGCCGGCAGATACGCAGTATTTT
TRBJ1-4 . once TRBV6-1 CASSEEVAAGEKLFF TGTGCCAGCAGTGAAGAAGTAGCCGCCGGGGAAAAATTGTTTTTT
TRBJ2-1 TRBD2 . TRBV5-1 CASSPGTNYNEQFF TGCGCCAGCAGCCCCGGGACTAACTACAATGAGCAGTTCTTC
TRBJ1-2 . . TRBV11-1 CASSARGGGNYGYTF TGTGCCAGCAGCGCGAGGGGAGGGGGAAACTATGGCTACACCTTC
TRBJ1-5 . . TRBV2 CASNVVGNQPQHF TGTGCCAGCAATGTGGTAGGCAATCAGCCCCAGCATTTT
TRBJ2-5 TRBD1 . TRBV6-5 CASSYGFQGVGTQYF TGTGCCAGCAGTTACGGGTTCCAGGGGGTTGGGACCCAGTACTTC
TRBJ2-7 . . TRBV19 CASSILLGGEQYF TGTGCCAGTAGTATACTCCTGGGGGGAGAGCAGTACTTC
TRBJ2-7 . . TRBV7-2 CASSPQHSQYF TGTGCCAGCAGCCCCCAGCACAGTCAGTACTTC
TRBJ2-2 . few TRBV5-1 CASSFGAGNTGELFF TGCGCCAGCAGCTTCGGCGCGGGAAACACCGGGGAGCTGTTTTTT
TRBJ1-4 . . TRBV7-7 CASSLTDKNEKLFF TGTGCCAGCAGCTTAACAGACAAGAATGAAAAACTGTTTTTT
TRBJ2-1 . . TRBV5-6 CASSLGGLEQFF TGTGCCAGCAGCTTGGGGGGACTTGAGCAGTTCTTC
TRBJ2-7 TRBD1 . TRBV7-6 CASSLAFSGQGTYEQYF TGTGCCAGCAGCTTAGCATTCTCGGGACAGGGGACCTACGAGCAGTACTTC
TRBJ1-2 . . TRBV27 CASSFWGGYGYTF TGTGCCAGCAGTTTCTGGGGGGGCTATGGCTACACCTTC
TRBJ2-1 . . TRBV30 CAWRQAYEQFF TGTGCCTGGAGGCAGGCCTATGAGCAGTTCTTC